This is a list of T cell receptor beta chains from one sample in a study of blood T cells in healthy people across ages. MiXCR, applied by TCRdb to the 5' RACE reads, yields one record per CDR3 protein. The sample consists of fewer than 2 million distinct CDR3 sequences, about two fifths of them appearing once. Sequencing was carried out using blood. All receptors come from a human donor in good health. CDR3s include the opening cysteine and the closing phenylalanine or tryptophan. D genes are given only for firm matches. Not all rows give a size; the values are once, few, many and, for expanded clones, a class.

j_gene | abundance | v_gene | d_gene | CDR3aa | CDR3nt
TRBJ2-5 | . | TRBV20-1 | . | CSARDPTLRGRETQYF | TGCAGTGCTAGAGATCCCACCCTGCGGGGCCGGGAGACCCAGTACTTC
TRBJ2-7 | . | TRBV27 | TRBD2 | CASSLFRAGPYEQYF | TGTGCCAGCAGTTTATTTCGAGCGGGGCCTTACGAGCAGTACTTC
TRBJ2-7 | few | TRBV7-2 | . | CASSFKTDISYEQYF | TGTGCCAGCAGCTTTAAGACGGACATCTCCTACGAGCAGTACTTC
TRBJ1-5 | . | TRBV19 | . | CASKGGRGFGNQPQHF | TGTGCCAGTAAGGGGGGACGGGGTTTTGGCAATCAGCCCCAGCATTTT
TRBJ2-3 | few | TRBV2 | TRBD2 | CASSGRTSGGPSTDTQYF | TGTGCCAGCAGTGGGCGGACTAGCGGGGGCCCAAGCACAGATACGCAGTATTTT
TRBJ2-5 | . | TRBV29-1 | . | CSVVLAKGTQYF | TGCAGCGTTGTGCTAGCTAAAGGGACCCAGTACTTC
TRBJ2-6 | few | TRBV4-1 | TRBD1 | CASSPGQGLTGANVLTF | TGCGCCAGCAGCCCCGGACAGGGATTAACTGGGGCCAACGTCCTGACTTTC
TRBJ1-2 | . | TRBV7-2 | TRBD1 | CASSLSPTGPFYGYTF | TGTGCCAGCAGCCTCTCGCCGACAGGGCCTTTCTATGGCTACACCTTC
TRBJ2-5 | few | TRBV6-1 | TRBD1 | CASSGGQGAVVGETQYF | TGTGCCAGCAGTGGGGGACAGGGGGCGGTCGTGGGAGAGACCCAGTACTTC
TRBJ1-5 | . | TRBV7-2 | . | CVSSLALGGNQPQHF | TGTGTCAGCAGCTTAGCGCTAGGGGGCAATCAGCCCCAGCATTTT
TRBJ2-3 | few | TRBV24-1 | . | CATSWSRRTDTQYF | TGTGCCACCAGTTGGTCACGACGCACAGATACGCAGTATTTT
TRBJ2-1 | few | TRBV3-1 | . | CASSQQARSWGVEQFF | TGTGCCAGCAGCCAACAGGCCCGCTCCTGGGGCGTTGAGCAGTTCTTC
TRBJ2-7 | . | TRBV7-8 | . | CASSVLTDSEQYF | TGTGCCAGCAGCGTATTGACAGACTCCGAGCAGTACTTC
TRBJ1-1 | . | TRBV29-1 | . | CSVGDILGPNTEAFF | TGCAGCGTTGGGGACATACTGGGACCGAACACTGAAGCTTTCTTT
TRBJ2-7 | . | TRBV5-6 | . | CASSLGATRTYYEQYF | TGTGCCAGCAGCTTGGGAGCGACTAGAACTTATTACGAGCAGTACTTC
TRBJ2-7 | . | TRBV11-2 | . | CASSSYGADYEQYF | TGTGCCAGCAGCTCCTATGGGGCAGACTACGAGCAGTACTTC
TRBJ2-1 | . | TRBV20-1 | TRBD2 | CSARSLAGGAYERFF | TGCAGTGCTAGATCGCTAGCGGGGGGTGCGTATGAGCGGTTCTTC
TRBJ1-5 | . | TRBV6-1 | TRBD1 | CASNDSGGIGQPQHF | TGTGCCAGCAACGATTCAGGGGGCATCGGTCAGCCCCAGCATTTT
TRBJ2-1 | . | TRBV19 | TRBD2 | CASAKQAGALNEQFF | TGTGCCAGTGCTAAACAAGCGGGGGCCCTCAATGAGCAGTTCTTC
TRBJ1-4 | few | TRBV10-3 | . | CAISESSRINEKLFF | TGTGCCATCAGTGAGTCAAGCAGAATAAATGAAAAACTGTTTTTT
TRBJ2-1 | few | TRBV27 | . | CASSTWTDYNEQFF | TGTGCCAGCAGTACATGGACAGATTACAATGAGCAGTTCTTC
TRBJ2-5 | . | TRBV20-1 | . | CSAAADPGRRVETQYF | TGCAGTGCCGCCGCGGATCCGGGGCGAAGGGTAGAGACCCAGTACTTC